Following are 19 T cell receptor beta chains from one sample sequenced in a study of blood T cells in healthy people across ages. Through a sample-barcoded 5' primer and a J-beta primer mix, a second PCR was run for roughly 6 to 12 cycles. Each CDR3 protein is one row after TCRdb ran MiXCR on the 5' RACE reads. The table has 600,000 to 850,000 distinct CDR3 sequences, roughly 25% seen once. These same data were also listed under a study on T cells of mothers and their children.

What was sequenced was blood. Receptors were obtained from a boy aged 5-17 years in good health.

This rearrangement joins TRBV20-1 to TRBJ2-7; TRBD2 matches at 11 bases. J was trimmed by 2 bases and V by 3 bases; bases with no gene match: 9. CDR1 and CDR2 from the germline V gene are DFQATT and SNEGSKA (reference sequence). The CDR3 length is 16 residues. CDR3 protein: CSARSTRLAGTYEQYF. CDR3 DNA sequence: TGCAGTGCTAGGTCAACCCGACTAGCGGGAACCTACGAGCAGTACTTC.

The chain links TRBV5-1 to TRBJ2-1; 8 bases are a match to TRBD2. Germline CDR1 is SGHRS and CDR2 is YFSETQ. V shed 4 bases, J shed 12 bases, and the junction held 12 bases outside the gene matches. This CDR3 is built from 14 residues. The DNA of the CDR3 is TGCGCCAGCAGCCGGGGGGGCCCCACAGAGGGGCAGTTCTTC. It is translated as CASSRGGPTEGQFF.

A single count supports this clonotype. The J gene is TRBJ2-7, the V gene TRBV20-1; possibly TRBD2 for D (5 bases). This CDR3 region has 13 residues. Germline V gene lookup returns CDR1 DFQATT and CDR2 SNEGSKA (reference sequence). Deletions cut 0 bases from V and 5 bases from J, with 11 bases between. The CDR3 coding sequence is TGCAGTGCTAGAGATTCAAAAGCGGACGAGCAGTACTTC. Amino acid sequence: CSARDSKADEQYF.

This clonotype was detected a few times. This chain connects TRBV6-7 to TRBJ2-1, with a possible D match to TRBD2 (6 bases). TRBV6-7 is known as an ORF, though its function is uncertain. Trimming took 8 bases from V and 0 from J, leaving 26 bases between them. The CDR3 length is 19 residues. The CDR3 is CASARVEGKLYSSYNEQFF. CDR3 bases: TGTGCCAGCGCCCGGGTGGAGGGGAAGCTATACAGCTCCTACAATGAGCAGTTCTTC.

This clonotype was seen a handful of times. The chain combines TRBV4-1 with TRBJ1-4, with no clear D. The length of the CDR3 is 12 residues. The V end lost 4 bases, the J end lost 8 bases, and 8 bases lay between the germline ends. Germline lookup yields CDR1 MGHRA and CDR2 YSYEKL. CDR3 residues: CASSRDEEKLFF. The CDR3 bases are TGCGCCAGCAGCCGAGACGAAGAAAAACTGTTTTTT.

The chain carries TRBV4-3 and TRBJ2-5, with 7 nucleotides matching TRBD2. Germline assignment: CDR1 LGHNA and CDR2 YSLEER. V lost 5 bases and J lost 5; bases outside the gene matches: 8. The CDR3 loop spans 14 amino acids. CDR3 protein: CASSWGEGRETQYF. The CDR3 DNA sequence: TGCGCCAGCAGCTGGGGGGAGGGTCGGGAGACCCAGTACTTC.

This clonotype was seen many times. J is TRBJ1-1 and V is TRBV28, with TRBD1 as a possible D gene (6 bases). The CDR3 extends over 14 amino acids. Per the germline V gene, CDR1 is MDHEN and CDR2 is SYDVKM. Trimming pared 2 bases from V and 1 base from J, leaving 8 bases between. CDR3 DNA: TGTGCCAGCAGTTTAGGACAGACGAACACTGAAGCTTTCTTT. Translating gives CASSLGQTNTEAFF.

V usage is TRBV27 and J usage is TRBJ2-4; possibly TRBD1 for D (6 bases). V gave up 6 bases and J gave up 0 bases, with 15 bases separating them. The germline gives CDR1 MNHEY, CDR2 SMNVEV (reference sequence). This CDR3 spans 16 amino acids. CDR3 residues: CASSADRRLAKNIQYF. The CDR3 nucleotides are TGTGCCAGCAGCGCCGACAGGCGTTTAGCCAAAAACATTCAGTACTTC.

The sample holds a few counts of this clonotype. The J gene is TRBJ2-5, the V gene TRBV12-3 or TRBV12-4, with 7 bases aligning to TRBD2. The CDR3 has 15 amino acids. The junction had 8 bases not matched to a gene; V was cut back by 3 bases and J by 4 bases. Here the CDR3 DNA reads TGTGCCAGCAGTTTGAGACTAGCCTATCGAGAGACCCAGTACTTC. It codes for CASSLRLAYRETQYF.

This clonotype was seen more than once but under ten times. CDR3 in amino acids: CASSESSAEAFF. In DNA, the CDR3 is TGTGCCAGCAGTGAAAGTAGCGCTGAAGCTTTCTTT. This chain links TRBV25-1 with TRBJ1-1; D gene uncertain. V was trimmed by 2 bases and J by 6 bases, leaving 7 bases between them. There are 12 residues in the CDR3. CDR1 is MGHDK and CDR2 is SYGVNS in the germline V gene.

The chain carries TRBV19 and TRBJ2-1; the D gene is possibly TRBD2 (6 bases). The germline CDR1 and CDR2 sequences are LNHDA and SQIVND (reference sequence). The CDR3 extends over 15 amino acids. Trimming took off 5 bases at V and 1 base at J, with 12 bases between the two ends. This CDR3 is CASSGGLTSYNEQFF. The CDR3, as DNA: TGTGCCAGTAGTGGCGGACTAACTTCCTACAATGAGCAGTTCTTC.

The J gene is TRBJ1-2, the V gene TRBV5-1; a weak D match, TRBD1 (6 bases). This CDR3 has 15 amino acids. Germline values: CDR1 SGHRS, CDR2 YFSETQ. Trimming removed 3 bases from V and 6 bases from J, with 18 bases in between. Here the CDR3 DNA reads TGCGCCAGCAGCTCGCCGACAGGCCCTCGAAATGGCTACACCTTC. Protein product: CASSSPTGPRNGYTF.

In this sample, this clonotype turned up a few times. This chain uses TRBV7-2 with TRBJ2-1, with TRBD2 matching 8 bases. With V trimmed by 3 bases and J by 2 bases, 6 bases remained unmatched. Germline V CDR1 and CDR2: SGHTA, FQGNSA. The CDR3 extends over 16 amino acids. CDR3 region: CASSLVAGTTYNEQFF. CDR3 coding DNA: TGTGCCAGCAGCTTGGTAGCGGGGACAACCTACAATGAGCAGTTCTTC.

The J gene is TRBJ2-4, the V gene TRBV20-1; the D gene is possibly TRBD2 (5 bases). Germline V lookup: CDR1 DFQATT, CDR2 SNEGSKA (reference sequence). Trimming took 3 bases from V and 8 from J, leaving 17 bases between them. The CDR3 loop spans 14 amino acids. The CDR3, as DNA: TGCAGTGCTAGTGGCGGGCAGGCACCGGACATTCAGTACTTC. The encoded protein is CSASGGQAPDIQYF.

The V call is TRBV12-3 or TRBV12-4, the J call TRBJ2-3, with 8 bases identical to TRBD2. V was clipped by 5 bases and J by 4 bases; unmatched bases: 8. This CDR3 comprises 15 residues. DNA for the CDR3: TGTGCCAGCAGTCTACTAGCGGTGGGGGCAGATACGCAGTATTTT. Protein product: CASSLLAVGADTQYF.

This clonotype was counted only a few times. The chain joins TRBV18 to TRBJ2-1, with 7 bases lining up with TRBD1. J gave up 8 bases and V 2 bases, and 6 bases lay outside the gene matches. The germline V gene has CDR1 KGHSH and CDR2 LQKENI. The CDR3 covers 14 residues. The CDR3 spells CASSPRQGSHEQFF. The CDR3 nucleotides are TGTGCCAGCTCACCAAGACAGGGTTCGCATGAGCAGTTCTTC.

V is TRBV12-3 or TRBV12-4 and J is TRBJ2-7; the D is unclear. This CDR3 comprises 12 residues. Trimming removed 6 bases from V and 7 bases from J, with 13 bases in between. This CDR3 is CASRQTSSEQYF. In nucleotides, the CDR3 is TGTGCCAGCAGGCAGACCTCTTCGGAGCAGTACTTC.

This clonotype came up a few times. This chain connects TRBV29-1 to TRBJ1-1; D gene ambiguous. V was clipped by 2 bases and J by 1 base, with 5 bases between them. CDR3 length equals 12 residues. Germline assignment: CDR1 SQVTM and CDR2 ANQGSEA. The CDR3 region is CSVELSNTEAFF. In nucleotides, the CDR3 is TGCAGCGTTGAATTATCGAACACTGAAGCTTTCTTT. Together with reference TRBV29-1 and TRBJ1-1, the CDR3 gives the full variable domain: SAVISQKPSRDICQRGTSLTIQCQVDSQVTMMFWYRQQPGQSLTLIATANQGSEATYESGFVIDKFPISRPNLTFSTLTVSNMSPEDSSIYLCSVELSNTEAFFGQGTRLTVV.

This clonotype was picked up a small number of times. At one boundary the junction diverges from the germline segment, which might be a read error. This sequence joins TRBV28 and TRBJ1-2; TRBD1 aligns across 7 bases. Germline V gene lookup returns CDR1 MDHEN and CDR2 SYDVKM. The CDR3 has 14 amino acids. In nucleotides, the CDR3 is TGTGCCAGCAGTTTTGGGCAGGGGGTGGGTGGCCACACCTTC. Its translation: CASSFGQGVGGHTF.